The T cell receptor (beta chain) described here comes from a study of cytomegalovirus exposure and HLA in healthy donors. Overall study context: The same platform was used for the 110 or so validation repertoires and the roughly 730 first-cohort repertoires, a later analysis reported. Findings and limits, study-wide: In vitro confirmation showed three CMV-associated chains to be CMV antigen specific. Cytomegalovirus-associated status was assigned to 150 or so TCR beta chains. It was found in a later analysis that first-cohort TCR clusters tended to co-occur in the 130 or so validation repertoires.

Trimming cost V 1 base and J 6 bases; bases outside gene matches: 9. The germline gives CDR1 SGHRS, CDR2 YFSETQ. The CDR3 is 15 amino acids. Data came from immunoSEQ multiplex PCR; TCRdb stores just in-frame clones and leaves some out. The sample has some 77,000 clones; roughly 94% are singletons. On this clone: What it binds is not known.

Input material: PBMCs. The clonotype was recovered from a man between 18 and 29 years old in good health and CMV-seropositive. The V gene is TRBV5-1, the J gene TRBJ2-7, with TRBD1 identical over 8 bases. CDR3 region: CASSLIFRGRREQYF. CDR3 DNA sequence: TGCGCCAGCAGCTTGATTTTCAGGGGGCGGCGCGAGCAGTACTTC.